This T cell receptor beta chain stems from a study of cytomegalovirus exposure and HLA in healthy donors. Study-wide points: The tendency of first-cohort TCR clusters to co-occur in the roughly 120 validation repertoires was the finding of a later analysis. TCR beta chains numbering some 160 were designated cytomegalovirus-associated. As confirmed in vitro, three CMV-associated chains were specific for CMV antigens.

Turning to this clone: Its antigen is unidentified.

Germline V CDR1 and CDR2: SGHTA, FQGTGA. The CDR3 loop spans 14 amino acids. Trimming pared 1 base from V and 10 bases from J, leaving 14 bases between. Clones were read by immunoSEQ multiplex PCR, and TCRdb kept only the in-frame ones, dropping some. Of 50,000 to 65,000 clones listed, more than 70% are singletons. The chain combines TRBV7-3 with TRBJ2-1, with D possibly being TRBD2 (6 bases). The sample comprised PBMCs. This receptor was obtained from a woman younger than 30 in good health and CMV-seropositive. DNA for the CDR3: TGTGCCAGCAGCTTAATGGCCGACGGAGGGGAGCAGTTCTTC. It codes for CASSLMADGGEQFF.